Below, 21 T cell receptor beta chains from the same sample are listed, as sequenced in a study of shared clonotypes between healthy human individuals. Assay used: immunoSEQ multiplex PCR; TCRdb lists only in-frame clones, some missing. The profile shows 2 million or so clones, less than 95% of them singletons. Terminally differentiated effector memory CD45RA+ cells were excluded by CCR7 positive selection of CD45RO-negative cells. Sequencing was performed on naive CD8+ T cells sorted from blood. All receptors derive from a man between 18 and 35 years old in good health.

The chain links TRBV7-6 to TRBJ2-7; 7 bases align to TRBD1. The CDR3 is 16 amino acids. CDR1 and CDR2 from the germline V gene are SGHVS and FNYEAQ. The J segment lost 7 bases and the V segment lost 0 bases, leaving 12 bases of the junction unmatched. The CDR3 is CASSLAVGRAGGEQYF. CDR3 DNA: TGTGCCAGCAGCTTAGCAGTGGGCAGGGCAGGGGGAGAGCAGTACTTC.

The chain combines TRBV28 with TRBJ1-5; the match to TRBD1 covers 7 bases. There are 14 residues in the CDR3. Germline V lookup: CDR1 MDHEN, CDR2 SYDVKM. Unmatched junction bases numbered 2, after V lost 5 bases and J lost 1 base. This CDR3 is CASSKGQSNQPQHF. The DNA of the CDR3 is TGTGCCAGCAGTAAGGGACAGAGCAATCAGCCCCAGCATTTT.

In regard to this clone: The sample has other DNA sequences that encode this CDR3 too. This chain links TRBV5-4 with TRBJ2-7; D gene unclear. V was pared by 2 bases and J by 3 bases, with 6 bases between. The CDR3 totals 12 residues. CDR1 and CDR2 from the germline V gene are SGHNT and YYREEE (reference sequence). CDR3: CASSFRDYEQYF. The CDR3 DNA reads TGTGCCAGCAGCTTTAGGGACTACGAGCAGTACTTC.

The rearrangement joins TRBV28 to TRBJ2-2; possibly TRBD1 or TRBD2 for D (7 bases each). Trimming took off 3 bases at V and 3 bases at J, with 14 bases between the two ends. In germline, CDR1 is MDHEN, CDR2 SYDVKM. The CDR3 totals 16 residues. In DNA form, the CDR3 reads TGTGCCAGCAGTTTCAGACAGGGAGGGGACACCGGGGAGCTGTTTTTT. This translates into CASSFRQGGDTGELFF.

The genes are TRBV27 and TRBJ2-7; 7 positions match TRBD1. Trimming cost V 4 bases and J 5 bases; bases outside gene matches: 11. This CDR3 spans 15 amino acids. Germline CDR1 reads MNHEY; CDR2 reads SMNVEV (reference sequence). Written as DNA, the CDR3 is TGTGCCAGCAGTTCCTCGGCACAGGGGATTGACGAGCAGTACTTC. Translating it yields CASSSSAQGIDEQYF.

This sequence joins TRBV27 and TRBJ1-6; perhaps TRBD1 as D (5 bases). The CDR3 extends over 13 amino acids. Trimming removed 4 bases from V and 9 bases from J, with 10 bases in between. CDR1 is MNHEY, CDR2 SMNVEV, per germline (reference sequence). CDR3 sequence reads: CASSSTQVSPLHF. CDR3 DNA: TGTGCCAGCAGTTCAACACAGGTTTCACCCCTCCACTTT.

V gene TRBV6-6 combines with J gene TRBJ2-3, with D possibly TRBD2 on 5 matching bases. Germline lookup yields CDR1 MNHNY and CDR2 SVGAGI (reference sequence). V lost 6 bases and J 2 bases, leaving 15 bases between the germline ends. CDR3 size: 15 residues. The CDR3 reads CASSHLLVDTDTQYF. CDR3 coding DNA: TGTGCCAGCAGCCACTTACTAGTGGACACAGATACGCAGTATTTT.

V gene TRBV5-1 combines with J gene TRBJ1-2; D gene unclear. Germline CDR1 is SGHRS and CDR2 is YFSETQ. This CDR3 comprises 11 residues. V was trimmed by 0 bases and J by 8 bases, leaving 5 bases between them. As DNA, the CDR3 is TGCGCCAGCAGCTTGGACCAGGGCTACACCTTC. This sequence encodes CASSLDQGYTF.

The chain joins TRBV11-2 to TRBJ2-7, with D hard to call. CDR1 SGHAT and CDR2 FQNNGV come from the germline V gene. The CDR3 extends over 15 amino acids. V lost 2 bases to trimming and J lost 3 bases, with 14 bases between them. Here the CDR3 DNA reads TGTGCCAGCAGCTTATGGTACAGCAGTAACTACGAGCAGTACTTC. This codes for CASSLWYSSNYEQYF.

The chain joins TRBV9 to TRBJ2-7; possibly TRBD2 for D (7 bases). Germline V gene sequence: CDR1 SGDLS, CDR2 YYNGEE. V was cut by 3 bases and J by 8 bases, with 18 bases left in between. This CDR3 spans 14 amino acids. DNA of the CDR3: TGTGCCAGCAGCGAGGGGGGGGCCGTCTTAAAGCAGTACTTC. This encodes CASSEGGAVLKQYF.

The rearrangement joins TRBV4-3 to TRBJ1-2; the match to TRBD1 covers 9 bases. CDR3 length: 18 amino acids. The germline CDR1 and CDR2 sequences are LGHNA and YSLEER. V shed 4 bases and J 2 bases; nucleotides not matched to a gene: 14. This CDR3 reads CASSPGTGPGGGNYGYTF. The DNA of the CDR3 is TGCGCCAGCAGCCCAGGGACAGGGCCGGGAGGGGGAAACTATGGCTACACCTTC.

This chain links TRBV27 with TRBJ1-5, with 9 positions matching TRBD1. The length of the CDR3 is 14 residues. The trim removed 4 bases at V and 5 bases at J, leaving 3 bases unmatched. From germline, CDR1 is MNHEY and CDR2 SMNVEV (reference sequence). CDR3 in amino acids: CASSWTGEDQPQHF. The DNA for the CDR3 is TGTGCCAGCAGTTGGACAGGGGAGGATCAGCCCCAGCATTTT.

The chain is built from TRBV6-5 and TRBJ2-5; TRBD2 agrees at 7 bases. CDR1 MNHEY and CDR2 SVGAGI come from the germline V gene. This CDR3 is 14 amino acids long. With V trimmed by 5 bases and J by 0 bases, 3 bases remained unmatched. CDR3 sequence: CASSERGDQETQYF. CDR3 sequence (DNA): TGTGCCAGCAGTGAACGGGGGGACCAAGAGACCCAGTACTTC.

The chain has TRBV30 and TRBJ2-5; 11 bases fit TRBD2. Unmatched junction bases numbered 9, after V lost 3 bases and J lost 3 bases. Germline assignment: CDR1 GTSNPN and CDR2 SVGIG (reference sequence). The CDR3 length is 16 residues. The CDR3 DNA reads as TGTGCCTGGAGCCCCTTTAGCGGGGGGGGAGAAGAGACCCAGTACTTC. This sequence encodes CAWSPFSGGGEETQYF.

This clone was detected a few times. The CDR3, as DNA: TGCGCCAGCAGCCAGGCGGACAGGGAAAGGAAGCCTGGGGCCAACGTCCTGACTTTC. Its protein product is CASSQADRERKPGANVLTF. The rearrangement links TRBV4-3 to TRBJ2-6, with 8 bases that match TRBD1. The CDR3 length is 19 residues. With V trimmed by 3 bases and J by 2 bases, 12 bases remained unmatched. Germline V CDR1 and CDR2: LGHNA, YSLEER.

The rearrangement uses TRBV11-2 and TRBJ1-1; no clear D gene. This CDR3 has 16 residues. CDR1 and CDR2 from the germline V gene are SGHAT and FQNNGV. Trimming pared 5 bases from V and 0 bases from J, leaving 16 bases between. CDR3 sequence (DNA): TGTGCCAGCAGCGTTGGTTGGGGAGCCATGAACACTGAAGCTTTCTTT. Encoded protein: CASSVGWGAMNTEAFF.

This rearrangement joins TRBV9 to TRBJ2-7; possible D gene TRBD1, 6 bases. V lost 4 bases and J 1 base, leaving 9 bases between the germline ends. Germline-derived CDR1 and CDR2 are SGDLS and YYNGEE. The CDR3 extends over 13 amino acids. The CDR3 spells CASSITGSYEQYF. In DNA, the CDR3 is TGTGCCAGCAGCATCACAGGGTCCTACGAGCAGTACTTC.

The genes are TRBV27 and TRBJ2-7; 7 bases match TRBD2. V shed 7 bases and J 0 bases; nucleotides not matched to a gene: 9. Germline CDR1 MNHEY, CDR2 SMNVEV (reference sequence). The CDR3 runs to 15 residues. CDR3 region: CASKTSLADSYEQYF. The CDR3 DNA is TGTGCCAGCAAAACGTCGCTAGCGGACTCCTACGAGCAGTACTTC.

This chain joins TRBV7-9 and TRBJ1-1; D gene uncertain. V lost 2 bases, J lost 2 bases, and 3 bases lay in between. Germline assignment: CDR1 SEHNR and CDR2 FQNEAQ (reference sequence). There are 12 residues in the CDR3. CDR3 in amino acids: CASSLSNTEAFF. The CDR3 DNA sequence: TGTGCCAGCAGCTTATCTAACACTGAAGCTTTCTTT.

The chain links TRBV7-3 to TRBJ2-7; TRBD2 agrees at 7 bases. This CDR3 has 17 residues. J was trimmed by 4 bases and V by 3 bases; bases with no gene match: 15. Germline lookup yields CDR1 SGHTA and CDR2 FQGTGA. CDR3 residues: CASSFAPRDYDRYEQYF. The CDR3 DNA reads as TGTGCCAGCAGCTTTGCCCCCCGGGACTACGACCGATACGAGCAGTACTTC.

V and J are TRBV13 and TRBJ2-7; 14 bases map to TRBD2. The CDR3 has 16 residues. The V and J ends lost 4 bases and 2 bases, in that order; junction bases with no gene match: 4. Germline assignment: CDR1 PRHDT and CDR2 FYEKMQ (reference sequence). CDR3 DNA sequence: TGTGCCAGCAGCTCCAGGACTAGCGGGAGGACCTACGAGCAGTACTTC. Encoded protein: CASSSRTSGRTYEQYF.